Following are 21 T cell receptor beta chains from one sample sequenced in a study of regulatory T cells in long-lasting Graves disease. As for time point: newly diagnosed GD, antithyroid drugs for less than 3 months. Extracted PBMC RNA gave rise to the TCR library. Construction of TCR beta libraries relied on iRepertoire HTBI primers and on Arm-PCR targeting CDR3 regions. TCRdb re-derived calls from the multiplex PCR reads in MiXCR, one entry per CDR3 protein. The sample includes a few hundred thousand distinct CDR3 sequences, 15% to 20% of them seen just once. The sample was also linked to a second study, of T cells in Graves' hyperthyroidism and ophthalmopathy.

The sample consisted of peripheral blood mononuclear cells (PBMCs), taken at new diagnosis, from a patient treated with antithyroid drugs. Source of these receptors: a woman under 40 with Graves disease.

This clonotype came up a few times. A much bigger clone sits one base away, suggesting this may be a read error. V is TRBV6-2 or TRBV6-3 and J is TRBJ1-2; D might be TRBD1 (5 bases). The CDR3 sequence is 17 residues long. Germline lookup yields CDR1 MNHEY and CDR2 SVGEGT. V lost 7 bases, J lost 6 bases, and 27 bases lay in between. This chain's CDR3 is CASNWVDTNNGPHGYTF. As DNA, the CDR3 is TGTGCCAGCAATTGGGTGGACACCAATAACGGGCCCCATGGCTACACCTTC.

This clonotype was detected ten times or more. The V call is TRBV30, the J call TRBJ2-3; TRBD2 aligns across 10 bases. Germline V gene data show CDR1 as GTSNPN and CDR2 as SVGIG (reference sequence). J lost 2 bases, V lost 8 bases, and 7 bases had no gene match. The CDR3 length is 14 residues. The CDR3 nucleotides are TGTGCCGCCTATCTAGCGGGGGACACAGATACGCAGTATTTT. It translates to CAAYLAGDTDTQYF.

Ten or more counts support this clonotype. In DNA, the CDR3 is TGCAGTGCATCGGTCTCTACCAACCAAGAGACCCAGTACTTC. This encodes CSASVSTNQETQYF. This chain uses TRBV20-1 with TRBJ2-5, with D hard to call. The V end was cut by 6 bases, the J end by 0 bases, with 14 bases between. CDR3 size: 14 residues. Germline assignment: CDR1 DFQATT and CDR2 SNEGSKA (reference sequence).

There are many counts of this clonotype. This chain links TRBV11-3 with TRBJ2-1; unclear D gene. Trimming shortened V by 2 bases and J by 0 bases, and 5 bases separated the two germline ends. CDR1 and CDR2 from the germline V gene are SGHNT and YENEEA. There are 14 residues in the CDR3. The DNA for the CDR3 is TGTGCCAGCAGCTTAATAGACTCCTACAATGAGCAGTTCTTC. Translating it yields CASSLIDSYNEQFF.

This clonotype was seen ten or more times. The V gene is TRBV11-2, the J gene TRBJ1-3; unclear D gene. V was trimmed by 2 bases and J by 0 bases, leaving 5 bases between them. This CDR3 region has 14 residues. CDR1 and CDR2 from the germline V gene are SGHAT and FQNNGV. CDR3 nucleotides: TGTGCCAGCAGCTTACTCACCTCTGGAAACACCATATATTTT. Its translation: CASSLLTSGNTIYF.

There are many counts of this clonotype. The chain employs TRBV18 and TRBJ2-1; 7 bases map to TRBD2. The CDR3 consists of 15 residues. Per germline, CDR1 KGHSH and CDR2 LQKENI. The V and J ends lost 8 bases and 0 bases, in that order; junction bases with no gene match: 7. The CDR3 sequence is CASTGSGSSYNEQFF. The CDR3 DNA is TGTGCCAGCACGGGTAGCGGGTCCTCCTACAATGAGCAGTTCTTC.

There are a few counts of this clonotype. This chain connects TRBV15 to TRBJ2-5; no clear D gene. Trimming cost V 3 bases and J 0 bases, with 8 bases left between them. CDR3 size: 14 residues. Germline-derived CDR1 and CDR2 are LNHNV and YYDKDF (reference sequence). The CDR3 is CATSSRAHQETQYF. The CDR3 DNA reads as TGTGCCACCAGCAGCCGGGCCCACCAAGAGACCCAGTACTTC.

This clonotype has at least ten counts. The chain uses TRBV27 and TRBJ2-7; D is perhaps TRBD1 (6 bases). This CDR3 is built from 14 residues. V was pared by 5 bases and J by 2 bases, with 13 bases between. The germline CDR1 and CDR2 sequences are MNHEY and SMNVEV (reference sequence). CDR3: CASSGGHQTYEQYF. CDR3 nucleotides: TGTGCCAGCAGTGGGGGACACCAGACCTACGAGCAGTACTTC.

This chain links TRBV11-3 with TRBJ1-2; possibly TRBD1 for D (5 bases). Germline V lookup: CDR1 SGHNT, CDR2 YENEEA. The CDR3 has 12 residues. The V end lost 4 bases, the J end lost 6 bases, and 9 bases lay between the germline ends. The CDR3 DNA sequence: TGTGCCAGCAGCTGGGGGTCGGATGGCTACACCTTC. Its translation: CASSWGSDGYTF.

This clonotype has a count of ten or more. CDR3: CSVGEPNYEQYF. CDR3 sequence (DNA): TGCAGCGTTGGTGAGCCTAACTACGAGCAGTACTTC. The chain has TRBV29-1 and TRBJ2-7, with D hard to call. With 4 bases removed from V and 3 bases from J, the gap between germline ends came to 10 bases. The CDR3 has 12 amino acids. Germline lookup yields CDR1 SQVTM and CDR2 ANQGSEA.

This clonotype has at least ten counts. The rearrangement links TRBV20-1 to TRBJ1-2; TRBD1 matches at 11 bases. CDR1 is DFQATT and CDR2 is SNEGSKA in the germline V gene (reference sequence). The V gene end was trimmed by 1 base and the J gene end by 7 bases; junction bases not matched to a gene: 11. The CDR3 is 16 amino acids. In nucleotides, the CDR3 is TGCAGTGCTAGAGTCGGGACGGGACAGGGGGTCTCTGGCTACACCTTC. This encodes CSARVGTGQGVSGYTF.

About this clonotype: A much larger clone lies one base from this, so it may be a read error. V usage is TRBV11-2 and J usage is TRBJ2-1, with 8 nucleotides matching TRBD2. With 1 base clipped from V and 2 bases from J, the junction kept 1 base outside the gene matches. CDR1 and CDR2 from the germline V gene are SGHAT and FQNNGV. The CDR3 covers 15 residues. Here the CDR3 DNA reads TGTGCCAGCAGCTTAGGGACTAGCCCCTACAATGAGCAGTTCTTC. Translation: CASSLGTSPYNEQFF. The full variable domain, rest sourced from reference TRBV11-2 and TRBJ2-1, is EAGVAQSPRYKIIEKRQSVAFWCNPISGHATLYWYQQILGQGPKLLIQFQNNGVVDDSQLPKDRFSAERLKGVDSTLKIQPAKLEDSAVYLCASSLGTSPYNEQFFGPGTRLTVL.

This clonotype was seen many times. The CDR3 DNA follows: TGTGCCAGCAGTTCGGGGGGACAGGGAGATGAGCAGTACTTC. Its protein product is CASSSGGQGDEQYF. The rearrangement links TRBV28 to TRBJ2-7, with 9 bases identical to TRBD1. The trim removed 4 bases at V and 7 bases at J, leaving 8 bases unmatched. Germline CDR1 is MDHEN and CDR2 is SYDVKM. The CDR3 sequence is 14 residues long.

The rearrangement links TRBV9 to TRBJ1-4; TRBD1 is a possible D gene (5 bases). The CDR3 is 15 residues long. The V end was cut by 0 bases, the J end by 5 bases, with 11 bases between. Germline V gives CDR1 SGDLS, CDR2 YYNGEE. CDR3 amino acids: CASSVGKDINEKLFF. CDR3 bases: TGTGCCAGCAGCGTAGGCAAGGACATAAATGAAAAACTGTTTTTT.

This clonotype appeared many times. This chain links TRBV27 with TRBJ2-3, with no clear D. Germline V gives CDR1 MNHEY, CDR2 SMNVEV (reference sequence). The V gene lost 1 base and the J gene lost 1 base, with 6 bases spanning the gap. The CDR3 sequence is 14 residues long. The DNA of the CDR3 is TGTGCCAGCAGTTTATTCCAGCGCACAGATACGCAGTATTTT. Protein: CASSLFQRTDTQYF.

This clonotype was observed many times. For the CDR3, the DNA is TGTGCCTGGAGTGTACGGGCAGGGGGCGTCTATGGCTACACCTTC. Its protein is CAWSVRAGGVYGYTF. This chain joins TRBV30 and TRBJ1-2; TRBD1 matches at 8 bases. CDR1 and CDR2 from the germline V gene are GTSNPN and SVGIG (reference sequence). The trim removed 0 bases at V and 4 bases at J, leaving 7 bases unmatched. The CDR3 runs 15 residues. The entire variable domain, with the rest obtained from reference TRBV30 and TRBJ1-2, is as follows: SQTIHQWPATLVQPVGSPLSLECTVEGTSNPNLYWYRQAAGRGLQLLFYSVGIGQISSEVPQNLSASRPQDRQFILSSKKLLLSDSGFYLCAWSVRAGGVYGYTFGSGTRLTVV.

The chain has TRBV20-1 and TRBJ2-7; TRBD2 matches 9 bases. J lost 3 bases, V lost 2 bases, and 2 bases had no gene match. CDR3 length: 13 residues. Germline V gives CDR1 DFQATT, CDR2 SNEGSKA (reference sequence). DNA for the CDR3: TGCAGTGCTAGATTTAGCGGGGGCTACGAGCAGTACTTC. Amino acids: CSARFSGGYEQYF.

This clonotype has a count of ten or more. The V call is TRBV27, the J call TRBJ2-7; D perhaps matches TRBD2 (6 bases). Germline V CDR1 and CDR2: MNHEY, SMNVEV (reference sequence). This CDR3 spans 15 amino acids. V was shortened by 6 bases and J by 5 bases, with 20 bases between the two germline ends. The CDR3 region is CASRRWRERDDEQYF. The CDR3 DNA reads as TGTGCCAGCAGGCGTTGGAGGGAGCGCGATGACGAGCAGTACTTC.

This clonotype was counted at least ten times. The rearrangement uses TRBV20-1 and TRBJ2-5; 9 nucleotides align to TRBD2. In germline, CDR1 is DFQATT, CDR2 SNEGSKA (reference sequence). The V segment lost 1 base and the J segment 2 bases; nucleotides outside the gene matches: 5. CDR3 size: 15 residues. CDR3 sequence (DNA): TGCAGTGCTAGAGGTCGGACTAGCGTTCAAGAGACCCAGTACTTC. This codes for CSARGRTSVQETQYF.

This clonotype occurred once. This probably arose from a read error, given a far larger clone one base away. The V and J genes are TRBV2 and TRBJ2-4, with 12 positions matching TRBD1. The CDR3 length is 15 residues. Germline V CDR1 and CDR2: SNHLY, FYNNEI. The V segment lost 6 bases and the J segment 13 bases; nucleotides outside the gene matches: 13. DNA of the CDR3: TGTGCCAGCAGCGCCGGGACAGGGGGCGGCAATGAGCAGTACTTC. Its translation: CASSAGTGGGNEQYF.

This clonotype has more than one count but fewer than ten. The chain is built from TRBV27 and TRBJ1-5, with D possibly matching TRBD1 (5 bases). This CDR3 region has 15 residues. Trimming left V 3 bases short and J 0 bases short, with 9 bases between. CDR1 and CDR2 from the germline V gene are MNHEY and SMNVEV (reference sequence). DNA of the CDR3: TGTGCCAGCAGTTTCGGGGGGAATAGCAATCAGCCCCAGCATTTT. As protein: CASSFGGNSNQPQHF.